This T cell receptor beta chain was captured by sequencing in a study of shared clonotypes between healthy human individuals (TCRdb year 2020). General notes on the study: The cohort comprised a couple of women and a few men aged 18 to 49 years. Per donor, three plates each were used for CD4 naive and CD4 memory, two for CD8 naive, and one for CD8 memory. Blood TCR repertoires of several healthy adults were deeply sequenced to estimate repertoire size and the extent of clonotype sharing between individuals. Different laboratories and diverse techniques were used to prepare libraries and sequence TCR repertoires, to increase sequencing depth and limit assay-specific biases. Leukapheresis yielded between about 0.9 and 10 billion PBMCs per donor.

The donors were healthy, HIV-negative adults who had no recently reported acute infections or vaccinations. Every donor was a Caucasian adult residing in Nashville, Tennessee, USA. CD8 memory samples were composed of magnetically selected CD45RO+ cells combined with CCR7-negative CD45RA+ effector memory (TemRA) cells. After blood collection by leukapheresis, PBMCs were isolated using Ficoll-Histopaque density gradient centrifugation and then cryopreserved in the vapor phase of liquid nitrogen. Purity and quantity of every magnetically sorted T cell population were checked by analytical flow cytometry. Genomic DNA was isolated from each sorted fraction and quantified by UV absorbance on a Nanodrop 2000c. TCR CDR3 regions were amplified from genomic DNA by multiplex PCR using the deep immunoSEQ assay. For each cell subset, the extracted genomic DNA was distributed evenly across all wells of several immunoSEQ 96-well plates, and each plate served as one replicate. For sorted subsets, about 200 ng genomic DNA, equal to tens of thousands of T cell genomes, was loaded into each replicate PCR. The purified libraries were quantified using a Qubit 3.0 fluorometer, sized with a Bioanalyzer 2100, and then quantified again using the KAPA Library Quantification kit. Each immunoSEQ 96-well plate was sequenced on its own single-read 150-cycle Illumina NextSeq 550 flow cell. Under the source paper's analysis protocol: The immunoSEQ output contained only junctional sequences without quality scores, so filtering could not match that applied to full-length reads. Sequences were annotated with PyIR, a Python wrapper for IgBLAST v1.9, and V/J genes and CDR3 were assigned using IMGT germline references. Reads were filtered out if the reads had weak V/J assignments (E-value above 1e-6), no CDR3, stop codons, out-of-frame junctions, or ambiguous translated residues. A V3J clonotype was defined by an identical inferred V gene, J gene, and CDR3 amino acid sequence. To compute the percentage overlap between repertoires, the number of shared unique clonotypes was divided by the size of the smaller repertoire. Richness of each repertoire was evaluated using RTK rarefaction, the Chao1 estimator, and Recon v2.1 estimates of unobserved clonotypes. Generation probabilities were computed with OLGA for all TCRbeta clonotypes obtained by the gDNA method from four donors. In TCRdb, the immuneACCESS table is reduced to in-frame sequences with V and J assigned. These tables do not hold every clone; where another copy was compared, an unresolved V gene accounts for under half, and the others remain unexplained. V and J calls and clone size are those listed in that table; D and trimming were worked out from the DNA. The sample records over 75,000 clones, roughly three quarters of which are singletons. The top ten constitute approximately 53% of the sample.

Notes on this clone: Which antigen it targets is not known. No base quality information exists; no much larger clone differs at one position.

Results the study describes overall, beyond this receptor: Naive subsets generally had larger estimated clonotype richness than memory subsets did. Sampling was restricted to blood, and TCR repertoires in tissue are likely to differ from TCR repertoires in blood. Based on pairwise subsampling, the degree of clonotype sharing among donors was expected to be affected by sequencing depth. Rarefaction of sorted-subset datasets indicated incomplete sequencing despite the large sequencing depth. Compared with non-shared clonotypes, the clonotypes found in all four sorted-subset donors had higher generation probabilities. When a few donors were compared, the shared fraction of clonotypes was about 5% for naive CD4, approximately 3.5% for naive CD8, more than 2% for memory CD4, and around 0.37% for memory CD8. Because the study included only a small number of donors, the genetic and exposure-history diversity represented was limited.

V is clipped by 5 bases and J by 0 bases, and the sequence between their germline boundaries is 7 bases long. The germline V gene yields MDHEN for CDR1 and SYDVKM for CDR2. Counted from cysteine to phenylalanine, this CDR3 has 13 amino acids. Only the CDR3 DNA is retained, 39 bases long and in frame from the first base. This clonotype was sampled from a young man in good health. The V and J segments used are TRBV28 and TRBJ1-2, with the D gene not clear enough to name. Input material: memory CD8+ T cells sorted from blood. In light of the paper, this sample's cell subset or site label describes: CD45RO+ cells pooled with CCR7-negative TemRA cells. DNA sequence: TGTGCCAGCAGTCTTCAAGCTAACTATGGCTACACCTTC. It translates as CASSLQANYGYTF.